A selection of T cell receptor beta chains follows, all from one sample in a study of cytomegalovirus exposure and HLA in healthy donors. Generated by immunoSEQ multiplex PCR, the TCRdb table keeps only in-frame clones and is missing some. The table includes under 250,000 clones, 82% detected once. The sequenced sample consisted of PBMCs. These receptors all stem from a woman aged 40 to 50 in good health and CMV-seronegative. The CDR3 runs from the conserved cysteine through the conserved F or W. The D gene is left open where the match is weak. Where a row states a size, it is once, few, many or the class of an expanded clone; other rows omit it.

J: TRBJ2-7; V: TRBV19; D: TRBD1; size: NA; length: 15; DNA: TGTGCCAGTAGCACAACCGACAGGGGAACCTACGAGCAGTACTTC; CDR3: CASSTTDRGTYEQYF
J: TRBJ1-2; V: TRBV5-4; D: NA; size: NA; length: 12; DNA: TGTGCCAGCAGCCTAGGGGACTATGGCTACACCTTC; CDR3: CASSLGDYGYTF
J: TRBJ2-1; V: TRBV19; D: TRBD2; size: NA; length: 16; DNA: TGTGCCAGTAGTAGTCTGACGGGAGGATCCTACAATGAGCAGTTCTTC; CDR3: CASSSLTGGSYNEQFF
J: TRBJ1-2; V: TRBV7-8; D: TRBD1; size: NA; length: 13; DNA: TGTGCCAGCAGCGTTGGGGCAGGGGGAGGCTACACCTTC; CDR3: CASSVGAGGGYTF
J: TRBJ1-4; V: TRBV5-8; D: NA; size: few; length: 18; DNA: TGTGCCAGCAGCTCCTTACTGACAATCAGGCAGACTAATGAAAAACTGTTTTTT; CDR3: CASSSLLTIRQTNEKLFF
J: TRBJ2-7; V: TRBV25-1; D: NA; size: NA; length: 13; DNA: TGTGCCAGCAGGACAGATTATTCCTACGAGCAGTACTTC; CDR3: CASRTDYSYEQYF
J: TRBJ2-7; V: TRBV18; D: TRBD1; size: once; length: 13; DNA: TGTGCCAGCTCACAGGGGACAGGCTTAGAGCAGTACTTC; CDR3: CASSQGTGLEQYF
J: TRBJ1-1; V: TRBV7-8; D: NA; size: few; length: 16; DNA: TGTGCCAGCAGCCCCCCCTTGGGAGGGGGTAACACTGAAGCTTTCTTT; CDR3: CASSPPLGGGNTEAFF
J: TRBJ2-5; V: TRBV27; D: NA; size: NA; length: 15; DNA: TGTGCCAGCAGTTTAAGGGGGGGTGGTCGGGGGACCCAGTACTTC; CDR3: CASSLRGGGRGTQYF
J: TRBJ1-5; V: TRBV16; D: TRBD1; size: NA; length: 15; DNA: TGTGCCAGCAGCCTCGGACAGGGAAAGGATCAGCCCCAGCATTTT; CDR3: CASSLGQGKDQPQHF
J: TRBJ1-3; V: TRBV5-1; D: NA; size: NA; length: 16; DNA: TGCGCCAGCAGCTCACAACAGGGCCTCTCTGGAAACACCATATATTTT; CDR3: CASSSQQGLSGNTIYF
J: TRBJ2-6; V: TRBV5-8; D: NA; size: NA; length: 15; DNA: TGTGCCAGCAGCCCTAGGCTCTCTGGGGCCAACGTCCTGACTTTC; CDR3: CASSPRLSGANVLTF
J: TRBJ2-7; V: TRBV5-1; D: TRBD2; size: NA; length: 15; DNA: TGCGCCAGCAGCCCTAGCGGGAGTAATTTCCACGAGCAGTACTTC; CDR3: CASSPSGSNFHEQYF
J: TRBJ1-4; V: TRBV10-2; D: NA; size: few; length: 12; DNA: TGCGCCAGCAGTGAGCCAAATGAAAAACTGTTTTTT; CDR3: CASSEPNEKLFF
J: TRBJ2-7; V: TRBV7-2; D: NA; size: NA; length: 17; DNA: TGTGCCAGCAGCTTAGGTGGTACTAGCCCGAGCTCCTACGAGCAGTACTTC; CDR3: CASSLGGTSPSSYEQYF
J: TRBJ1-5; V: TRBV19; D: TRBD1; size: NA; length: 15; DNA: TGTGCCAGCAGTCAGGGGGCGAGAAGCAATCAGCCCCAGCATTTT; CDR3: CASSQGARSNQPQHF
J: TRBJ2-7; V: TRBV14; D: NA; size: NA; length: 13; DNA: TGTGCCAGCAGCCAACGGACTGACTCCGAGCAGTACTTC; CDR3: CASSQRTDSEQYF
J: TRBJ2-1; V: TRBV5-1; D: TRBD2; size: NA; length: 16; DNA: TGCGCCAGCAGCTTGGCCGGGGGACTAGCGGGACAGGAGCAGTTCTTC; CDR3: CASSLAGGLAGQEQFF
J: TRBJ2-2; V: TRBV11-2; D: TRBD1; size: NA; length: 16; DNA: TGTGCCAGCAGCTTAATAGGGGGCCGACGTGGCGGGGAGCTGTTTTTT; CDR3: CASSLIGGRRGGELFF
J: TRBJ1-1; V: TRBV25-1; D: TRBD1; size: NA; length: 15; DNA: TGTGCCAGCAGTGAGGGACAGGGAATGAACACTGAAGCTTTCTTT; CDR3: CASSEGQGMNTEAFF
J: TRBJ2-3; V: TRBV9; D: NA; size: NA; length: 14; DNA: TGTGCCAGCAGCGCTACGAACTACGGAGATACGCAGTATTTT; CDR3: CASSATNYGDTQYF
J: TRBJ2-1; V: TRBV6-6; D: NA; size: once; length: 14; DNA: TGTGCCAGCAGCAACACCGGGCCCTCAAGGGGGCAGTTCTTC; CDR3: CASSNTGPSRGQFF
J: TRBJ2-5; V: TRBV5-1; D: NA; size: NA; length: 15; DNA: TGCGCCAGCAGCTTGGAAGGGAACCGGGGGGAGACCCAGTACTTC; CDR3: CASSLEGNRGETQYF
J: TRBJ2-2; V: TRBV10-1; D: NA; size: NA; length: 14; DNA: TGCGCCAGCAGTCGTAGCGCGGATACCGGGGAGCTGTTTTTT; CDR3: CASSRSADTGELFF
J: TRBJ2-2; V: TRBV6-5; D: TRBD2; size: NA; length: 13; DNA: TGTGCCAGCAGTCTAGCGGGAGCCGGGGAGCTGTTTTTT; CDR3: CASSLAGAGELFF
J: TRBJ1-5; V: TRBV11-2; D: TRBD1; size: NA; length: 15; DNA: TGTGCCAGCAGCCTAAACACAGGGGCCAATCAGCCCCAGCATTTT; CDR3: CASSLNTGANQPQHF
J: TRBJ1-2; V: TRBV19; D: NA; size: NA; length: 14; DNA: TGTGCCAGCTCCACAGGGAAATTTAACTATGGCTACACCTTC; CDR3: CASSTGKFNYGYTF
J: TRBJ2-7; V: TRBV5-1; D: NA; size: few; length: 16; DNA: TGCGCCAGCAGCTTGAGGGCTGGGGAGGTGGGCTACGAGCAGTACTTC; CDR3: CASSLRAGEVGYEQYF
J: TRBJ1-2; V: TRBV9; D: NA; size: NA; length: 14; DNA: TGTGCCAGCAGCCTTGACGGGACAAATGATGGCTACACCTTC; CDR3: CASSLDGTNDGYTF
J: TRBJ2-7; V: TRBV27; D: NA; size: NA; length: 13; DNA: TGTGCCAGCAGTTTAAGTCAGATCTACGAGCAGTACTTC; CDR3: CASSLSQIYEQYF
J: TRBJ1-2; V: TRBV9; D: NA; size: NA; length: 17; DNA: TGTGCCAGCAGCAAGGGAGAGACAAGAACCTCTAACTATGGCTACACCTTC; CDR3: CASSKGETRTSNYGYTF
J: TRBJ1-4; V: TRBV25-1; D: NA; size: NA; length: 14; DNA: TGTGCCAGCAGTAGGGGTGGGACTAATGAAAAACTGTTTTTT; CDR3: CASSRGGTNEKLFF
J: TRBJ1-6; V: TRBV5-1; D: TRBD1; size: NA; length: 17; DNA: TGCGCCAGCAGACGCCGGGACAGTTCTTCCTATAATTCACCCCTCCACTTT; CDR3: CASRRRDSSSYNSPLHF
J: TRBJ2-5; V: TRBV5-6; D: NA; size: NA; length: 16; DNA: TGTGCCAGCAGCTCTCTCTTTGCGGGTGCCGTGGAGACCCAGTACTTC; CDR3: CASSSLFAGAVETQYF
J: TRBJ1-2; V: TRBV7-8; D: NA; size: NA; length: 17; DNA: TGTGCCAGCAGCTTAAACATACAGGGTCAATGGTCCTATGGCTACACCTTC; CDR3: CASSLNIQGQWSYGYTF
J: TRBJ1-5; V: TRBV11-3; D: TRBD1; size: once; length: 19; DNA: TGTGCCAGCAGCCACCGCCAACCGACAGGGGATGGGACAAATCAGCCCCAGCATTTT; CDR3: CASSHRQPTGDGTNQPQHF
J: TRBJ1-2; V: TRBV9; D: TRBD1; size: NA; length: 14; DNA: TGTGCCAGCAGCTGGACAGGGGACGACTATGGCTACACCTTC; CDR3: CASSWTGDDYGYTF
J: TRBJ2-5; V: TRBV30; D: NA; size: NA; length: 11; DNA: TGTGCCTCCGGGGGAGCAGAGACCCAGTACTTC; CDR3: CASGGAETQYF
J: TRBJ2-1; V: TRBV11-2; D: NA; size: few; length: 11; DNA: TGTGCCAGCAGTTTTGGGGCCGAGCAGTTCTTC; CDR3: CASSFGAEQFF
J: TRBJ1-2; V: TRBV7-9; D: NA; size: NA; length: 13; DNA: TGTGCCAGCAGCTTATCCCAGGGTGCGGGCTACACCTTC; CDR3: CASSLSQGAGYTF
J: TRBJ1-2; V: TRBV2; D: NA; size: NA; length: 15; DNA: TGTGCCAGCAGCCCCGGGGGATCAATCTTCTATGGCTACACCTTC; CDR3: CASSPGGSIFYGYTF
J: TRBJ1-2; V: TRBV2; D: NA; size: few; length: 12; DNA: TGTGCCAGCAGGACAGTCAACTATGGCTACACCTTC; CDR3: CASRTVNYGYTF
J: TRBJ2-3; V: TRBV18; D: TRBD1; size: NA; length: 15; DNA: TGTGCCAGCTCTAGTGGACAGGGGAGCACAGATACGCAGTATTTT; CDR3: CASSSGQGSTDTQYF
J: TRBJ2-7; V: TRBV28; D: NA; size: NA; length: 15; DNA: TGTGCCAGCAGTTCCCGGGTGAGGGGGATGTACGAGCAGTACTTC; CDR3: CASSSRVRGMYEQYF
J: TRBJ2-7; V: TRBV19; D: TRBD1; size: NA; length: 13; DNA: TGTGCCAGTACCGGGACAGGGGGCAACGAGCAGTACTTC; CDR3: CASTGTGGNEQYF
J: TRBJ2-2; V: TRBV10-1; D: TRBD2; size: NA; length: 15; DNA: TGCGCCAGCAGTACCGGGACTAGGGACACCGGGGAGCTGTTTTTT; CDR3: CASSTGTRDTGELFF
J: TRBJ2-7; V: TRBV28; D: TRBD2; size: NA; length: 16; DNA: TGTGCCAGCAGTTTATGGGGGACTAGCGGTTCCTACGAGCAGTACTTC; CDR3: CASSLWGTSGSYEQYF
J: TRBJ1-2; V: TRBV11-2; D: NA; size: NA; length: 18; DNA: TGTGCCAGCAGCTTAGTCTCTGGTGGAGGTCCCAATAACTATGGCTACACCTTC; CDR3: CASSLVSGGGPNNYGYTF
J: TRBJ2-6; V: TRBV5-4; D: NA; size: few; length: 14; DNA: TGTGCCAGCAGGATGAGCGCTGGGGCCAACGTCCTGACTTTC; CDR3: CASRMSAGANVLTF
J: TRBJ2-7; V: TRBV6-5; D: TRBD1; size: NA; length: 14; DNA: TGTGCCAGCAGTCTCTCTCTCGACAGGGCCAAGCAGTACTTC; CDR3: CASSLSLDRAKQYF